The 26 T cell receptor beta chains presented below share a single source sample, sequenced in a study of cytomegalovirus exposure and HLA in healthy donors. Use of 60 Vbeta and 13 Jbeta primers characterized the PCR. Clones were sequenced by immunoSEQ multiplex PCR, and TCRdb holds only the in-frame ones, with some missing. The sample includes 90,000 to 150,000 clones, roughly 80% of them seen just once. What was sequenced was PBMCs. Source of these receptors: a female donor in good health and CMV-seronegative.

The CDR3 DNA follows: TGTGCCAGCAGGACAGGGGGCCACGAGCAGTACTTC. Its translation is CASRTGGHEQYF. V usage is TRBV27 and J usage is TRBJ2-7; 10 bases line up with TRBD1. The CDR3 is 12 residues long. V dropped 6 bases and J dropped 5; count of bases not matched to a gene: 1. Germline V gene data show CDR1 as MNHEY and CDR2 as SMNVEV (reference sequence).

V is TRBV15 and J is TRBJ2-2; D is uncertain. Between the trimmed V and J ends, which lost 5 bases and 5 bases, there was a span of 18 bases. This CDR3 region has 16 residues. Germline CDR1 is LNHNV and CDR2 is YYDKDF (reference sequence). The CDR3 coding sequence is TGTGCCACCAGCTCCCTACCCCGGAGCAGTACCGGGGAGCTGTTTTTT. This encodes CATSSLPRSSTGELFF.

The V gene is TRBV18, the J gene TRBJ2-5; 7 bases are shared with TRBD1. V lost 8 bases and J lost 7; bases outside the gene matches: 13. The CDR3 has 14 residues. In germline, CDR1 is KGHSH, CDR2 LQKENI. The CDR3 is CASNTGEAPGTQYF. CDR3 coding DNA: TGTGCCAGCAACACAGGGGAAGCCCCAGGGACCCAGTACTTC.

V and J are TRBV29-1 and TRBJ2-4, with 7 bases identical to TRBD2. The CDR3 totals 17 residues. With 1 base clipped from V and 4 bases from J, the junction kept 13 bases outside the gene matches. Per the germline V gene, CDR1 is SQVTM and CDR2 is ANQGSEA. The chain's CDR3 is CSVEAFSGGGEKNIQYF. The DNA for the CDR3 is TGCAGCGTTGAAGCATTCTCGGGGGGTGGTGAAAAAAACATTCAGTACTTC.

The chain has TRBV7-9 and TRBJ2-7; a possible D gene is TRBD2 (5 bases). The germline gives CDR1 SEHNR, CDR2 FQNEAQ (reference sequence). Trimming took off 5 bases at V and 5 bases at J, with 16 bases between the two ends. The CDR3 is made up of 14 amino acids. CDR3 region: CASSRRREGNEQYF. In DNA form, the CDR3 reads TGTGCCAGCAGCCGCCGCCGCGAGGGAAACGAGCAGTACTTC.

V gene TRBV5-6 combines with J gene TRBJ2-3, with 13 bases that match TRBD2. The length of the CDR3 is 18 residues. The germline CDR1 and CDR2 sequences are SGHDT and YYEEEE. The ends lost 0 bases at V and 0 bases at J; junction bases unmatched: 4. The CDR3 sequence: CASSLERLAGGSTDTQYF. CDR3 bases: TGTGCCAGCAGCTTGGAAAGACTAGCGGGGGGTAGCACAGATACGCAGTATTTT.

This rearrangement joins TRBV5-1 to TRBJ2-7; unclear D gene. The CDR3 covers 14 residues. With 0 bases removed from V and 3 bases from J, the gap between germline ends came to 10 bases. CDR1 and CDR2 from the germline V gene are SGHRS and YFSETQ. For the CDR3, the DNA is TGCGCCAGCAGCTTGGACTCCCCCGTCTACGAGCAGTACTTC. This sequence encodes CASSLDSPVYEQYF.

This clone was counted only a few times. This chain connects TRBV6-1 to TRBJ1-6, with 8 bases aligning to TRBD1. The CDR3 loop spans 13 amino acids. Germline V gives CDR1 MNHNS, CDR2 SASEGT. Unmatched junction bases numbered 2, after V lost 3 bases and J lost 10 bases. CDR3 coding DNA: TGTGCCAGCAGTGACAGGGGGCAGTCACCCCTCCACTTT. Protein: CASSDRGQSPLHF.

The chain employs TRBV30 and TRBJ1-2, with TRBD1 identical over 7 bases. The length of the CDR3 is 14 residues. Germline CDR1 reads GTSNPN; CDR2 reads SVGIG (reference sequence). V shed 4 bases, J shed 6 bases, and the junction held 11 bases outside the gene matches. The DNA of the CDR3 is TGTGCCTGGACGATGGGACAGAGTCTGCATGGCTACACCTTC. It translates to CAWTMGQSLHGYTF.

The gene calls are TRBV10-2 and TRBJ1-1; TRBD1 is a possible D gene (6 bases). CDR1 is WSHSY, CDR2 SAAADI, per germline. The ends were cut back, 4 bases at V and 2 bases at J, with 11 bases in the middle. CDR3 size: 14 residues. CDR3 residues: CASSASRGNTEAFF. The CDR3 DNA is TGCGCCAGCAGTGCCAGCAGGGGAAACACTGAAGCTTTCTTT.

The chain uses TRBV10-3 and TRBJ2-5; 9 bases are a match to TRBD1. From germline, CDR1 is ENHRY and CDR2 SYGVKD. V lost 5 bases, J lost 4 bases, and 11 bases stayed unmatched. The CDR3 covers 16 residues. The CDR3 sequence is CAISILQGATGETQYF. CDR3 sequence (DNA): TGTGCCATCAGTATATTACAGGGGGCGACGGGAGAGACCCAGTACTTC.

The V call is TRBV25-1, the J call TRBJ1-4; D not certain. The V gene lost 0 bases and the J gene lost 8 bases, with 13 bases spanning the gap. The CDR3 consists of 15 residues. Germline values: CDR1 MGHDK, CDR2 SYGVNS. CDR3 residues: CASSEYGSRREKLFF. DNA for the CDR3: TGTGCCAGCAGTGAATACGGGTCGAGGCGCGAAAAACTGTTTTTT.

The chain combines TRBV15 with TRBJ1-2, with a possible D match to TRBD1 (6 bases). The CDR3 sequence is 14 residues long. V was shortened by 3 bases and J by 8 bases, with 16 bases between the two germline ends. The germline gives CDR1 LNHNV, CDR2 YYDKDF (reference sequence). The CDR3 region is CATSSNLRGYGYTF. The CDR3 coding sequence is TGTGCCACCAGCAGCAACCTCAGGGGATACGGCTACACCTTC.

This chain uses TRBV6-6 with TRBJ1-2; the D is unclear. The CDR3 runs 11 residues. Germline CDR1 reads MNHNY; CDR2 reads SVGAGI (reference sequence). V was trimmed by 2 bases and J by 7 bases, leaving 5 bases between them. The CDR3 loop reads CASSYRGGYTF. The CDR3 DNA reads TGTGCCAGCAGTTACCGGGGTGGCTACACCTTC.

The sample holds a few counts of this clone. V and J are TRBV30 and TRBJ2-3; D is perhaps TRBD2 (7 bases). The germline V gene encodes CDR1 GTSNPN and CDR2 SVGIG (reference sequence). The CDR3 contains 14 residues. Trimming took 3 bases from V and 4 from J, leaving 14 bases between them. CDR3 coding DNA: TGTGCCTGGAGGGAGGGGGGGGCCCCAGATACGCAGTATTTT. It translates to CAWREGGAPDTQYF.

The chain has TRBV19 and TRBJ1-5, with a weak D call TRBD1 (5 bases). Trimming took 3 bases from V and 7 from J, leaving 13 bases between them. CDR3 length: 14 amino acids. Per the germline V gene, CDR1 is LNHDA and CDR2 is SQIVND (reference sequence). As DNA, the CDR3 is TGTGCCAGTAGTATCTCCAGGGAGGGACAGCCCCAGCATTTT. The encoded protein is CASSISREGQPQHF. The full variable domain, in which reference TRBV19 and TRBJ1-5 provide the parts outside the CDR3, is DGGITQSPKYLFRKEGQNVTLSCEQNLNHDAMYWYRQDPGQGLRLIYYSQIVNDFQKGDIAEGYSVSREKKESFPLTVTSAQKNPTAFYLCASSISREGQPQHFGDGTRLSIL.

The rearrangement uses TRBV10-3 and TRBJ2-1; TRBD1 aligns across 8 bases. The CDR3 has 15 residues. Trimming cost V 10 bases and J 4 bases; bases outside gene matches: 12. The germline V gene has CDR1 ENHRY and CDR2 SYGVKD. The CDR3 nucleotides read TGTGCCACCAAAGGGACAGGACAGAAATACAATGAGCAGTTCTTC. This codes for CATKGTGQKYNEQFF.

This sequence joins TRBV5-5 and TRBJ2-3; perhaps TRBD2 as D (6 bases). The CDR3 spans 12 residues. V lost 3 bases and J lost 6, with 8 bases in between. CDR1 is SGHKS, CDR2 YYEKEE, per germline (reference sequence). In DNA form, the CDR3 reads TGTGCCAGCAGCTGGGGAGGTGATACGCAGTATTTT. This encodes CASSWGGDTQYF.

The chain employs TRBV30 and TRBJ2-7; a possible D gene is TRBD2 (5 bases). This CDR3 comprises 14 residues. CDR1 and CDR2 (germline): GTSNPN, SVGIG (reference sequence). With 0 bases removed from V and 0 bases from J, the gap between germline ends came to 9 bases. CDR3 in amino acids: CAWSVHSASYEQYF. The DNA of the CDR3 is TGTGCCTGGAGTGTGCATAGCGCCTCCTACGAGCAGTACTTC. Filled out from reference TRBV30 and TRBJ2-7, the complete variable domain reads SQTIHQWPATLVQPVGSPLSLECTVEGTSNPNLYWYRQAAGRGLQLLFYSVGIGQISSEVPQNLSASRPQDRQFILSSKKLLLSDSGFYLCAWSVHSASYEQYFGPGTRLTVT.

This chain joins TRBV11-2 and TRBJ2-1; D is perhaps TRBD2 (6 bases). The V end lost 1 base, the J end lost 9 bases, and 19 bases lay between the germline ends. CDR3 length equals 16 residues. In germline, CDR1 is SGHAT, CDR2 FQNNGV. The chain's CDR3 is CASSLGSGGAGGEQFF. CDR3 in DNA: TGTGCCAGCAGCTTAGGGAGTGGCGGGGCGGGCGGTGAGCAGTTCTTC.

The chain links TRBV10-2 to TRBJ2-5; the match to TRBD2 covers 13 bases. The CDR3 has 17 residues. Germline CDR1 is WSHSY and CDR2 is SAAADI. Trimming removed 4 bases from V and 1 base from J; junction bases left unmatched: 6. CDR3 region: CASSVTSGGTLQETQYF. The CDR3 nucleotides read TGCGCCAGCAGTGTGACTAGCGGGGGGACCCTCCAAGAGACCCAGTACTTC.

The rearrangement uses TRBV5-6 and TRBJ2-5, with D perhaps matching TRBD1 (5 bases). CDR3 length equals 14 residues. V was pared by 4 bases and J by 1 base, with 11 bases between. Germline values: CDR1 SGHDT, CDR2 YYEEEE. CDR3 nucleotide sequence: TGTGCCAGCAGCCGCGACAGCTCCCAAGAGACCCAGTACTTC. It is translated as CASSRDSSQETQYF.

The V call is TRBV30, the J call TRBJ1-3, with D perhaps matching TRBD1 (6 bases). V lost 2 bases to trimming and J lost 0 bases, with 14 bases between them. Germline-derived CDR1 and CDR2 are GTSNPN and SVGIG (reference sequence). There are 16 residues in the CDR3. The CDR3 DNA reads TGTGCCTGGAGTAGCGGACAGTCCCTCTCTGGAAACACCATATATTTT. Protein sequence: CAWSSGQSLSGNTIYF.

The rearrangement joins TRBV30 to TRBJ1-5; 8 nucleotides match TRBD1. The CDR3 has 13 residues. The germline V gene encodes CDR1 GTSNPN and CDR2 SVGIG (reference sequence). J lost 6 bases, V lost 2 bases, and 3 bases had no gene match. The CDR3 DNA sequence: TGTGCCTGGAGTCTACAGGGGGGTCAGCCCCAGCATTTT. As protein: CAWSLQGGQPQHF.

The chain employs TRBV7-6 and TRBJ2-5; TRBD2 matches at 8 bases. V was clipped by 5 bases and J by 1 base; unmatched bases: 9. The CDR3 extends over 16 amino acids. Germline CDR1 is SGHVS and CDR2 is FNYEAQ. The CDR3 is CASSLKVGLAQETQYF. CDR3 coding DNA: TGTGCCAGCAGCCTCAAGGTCGGACTAGCCCAAGAGACCCAGTACTTC.

The chain is built from TRBV19 and TRBJ1-6; 7 nucleotides align to TRBD1. V trimming: 3 bases; J trimming: 5 bases; junction bases outside the gene matches: 10. The CDR3 consists of 17 residues. Germline V CDR1 and CDR2: LNHDA, SQIVND (reference sequence). The CDR3 loop reads CASSIMWDSSNNSPLHF. CDR3 nucleotide sequence: TGTGCCAGTAGTATTATGTGGGACAGCAGTAATAATTCACCCCTCCACTTT.